Below are 14 T cell receptor beta chains sequenced from a single sample in a study of blood T cell repertoires in COVID-19. Repertoires were generated with immunoSEQ multiplex PCR, while TCRdb's copy carries only in-frame clones and drops some. Seen here are 170,000 or so clones, roughly 90% observed once, and the top ten hold about 6.3%. Sequencing was carried out using PBMCs or T cells enriched from blood (not recorded which). All receptors come from a woman aged 45 to 65 who had recovered from COVID-19.

This clone occurred once. J is TRBJ2-7 and V is TRBV7-2; D may be TRBD1 (8 bases). The CDR3 runs to 13 residues. V lost 5 bases, J lost 4 bases, and 12 bases lay in between. The germline V gene has CDR1 SGHTA and CDR2 FQGNSA. The CDR3 sequence: CASSTQGGYEQYF. Written as DNA, the CDR3 is TGTGCCAGCAGCACACAGGGGGGGTACGAGCAGTACTTC.

This chain uses TRBV5-4 with TRBJ2-2, with 7 bases lining up with TRBD1. In germline, CDR1 is SGHNT, CDR2 YYREEE (reference sequence). Losses at the gene ends were 4 bases for V and 5 bases for J; bases not matched to a gene: 11. The CDR3 is 16 amino acids. CDR3 bases: TGTGCCAGCAGCCCAAACAAGGGGGCGGTGACCGGGGAGCTGTTTTTT. It translates to CASSPNKGAVTGELFF.

The V call is TRBV4-3, the J call TRBJ2-1, with 7 bases matching TRBD2. Germline V lookup: CDR1 LGHNA, CDR2 YSLEER. The CDR3 extends over 14 amino acids. The junction had 9 bases not matched to a gene; V was cut back by 0 bases and J by 13 bases. The CDR3 is CASSQDLGWGGQFF. CDR3 sequence (DNA): TGCGCCAGCAGCCAAGATCTCGGCTGGGGGGGACAGTTCTTC.

The rearrangement uses TRBV30 and TRBJ1-1; D may be TRBD1 (5 bases). This CDR3 comprises 13 residues. Germline V gives CDR1 GTSNPN, CDR2 SVGIG (reference sequence). Trimming cost V 2 bases and J 1 base, with 8 bases left between them. CDR3 sequence (DNA): TGTGCCTGGAGTCTCAGGGAGAACACTGAAGCTTTCTTT. This codes for CAWSLRENTEAFF. The full variable domain, rest sourced from reference TRBV30 and TRBJ1-1, is SQTIHQWPATLVQPVGSPLSLECTVEGTSNPNLYWYRQAAGRGLQLLFYSVGIGQISSEVPQNLSASRPQDRQFILSSKKLLLSDSGFYLCAWSLRENTEAFFGQGTRLTVV.

The V call is TRBV7-8, the J call TRBJ1-1, with D perhaps TRBD1 (6 bases). This CDR3 is built from 16 residues. Trimming took off 2 bases at V and 1 base at J, with 14 bases between the two ends. Germline CDR1 reads SGHVS; CDR2 reads FQNEAQ. The CDR3 region is CASSLSQGRGNTEAFF. CDR3 DNA sequence: TGTGCCAGCAGCTTATCGCAGGGGCGAGGGAACACTGAAGCTTTCTTT.

In the case of this clone: Given the absence of the conserved phenylalanine or tryptophan at the CDR3 end, a read error is likely. The limits of the CDR3 on the DNA are not certain, so only TCRdb's listed CDR3 is given. The rearrangement joins TRBV2 to TRBJ1-3. Germline loops: CDR1 SNHLY, CDR2 FYNNEI. Inclusive of both ends, the CDR3 amounts to 11 amino acids. This CDR3 is CASILMEGWIT.

V gene TRBV27 combines with J gene TRBJ1-1, with D possibly matching TRBD1 (5 bases). Deletions cut 6 bases from V and 6 bases from J, with 14 bases between. Germline CDR1 reads MNHEY; CDR2 reads SMNVEV (reference sequence). This CDR3 spans 13 amino acids. Here the CDR3 DNA reads TGTGCCAGCAGGCTCGAAGGGGCCGCTGAAGCTTTCTTT. Its translation: CASRLEGAAEAFF.

V gene TRBV15 combines with J gene TRBJ2-5, with D tentatively TRBD2 (5 bases). Germline assignment: CDR1 LNHNV and CDR2 YYDKDF (reference sequence). V was pared by 8 bases and J by 5 bases, with 12 bases between. The CDR3 extends over 12 amino acids. The CDR3 sequence: CATSGRRETQYF. CDR3 sequence (DNA): TGTGCCACCTCCGGTAGGAGGGAGACCCAGTACTTC.

CDR3 loop: CASTARGRTDTQYF. The CDR3 coding sequence is TGTGCCAGTACCGCAAGGGGCCGCACAGATACGCAGTATTTT. The chain combines TRBV19 with TRBJ2-3, with a weak D call TRBD1 (5 bases). Trimming took off 7 bases at V and 1 base at J, with 12 bases between the two ends. Germline V gene sequence: CDR1 LNHDA, CDR2 SQIVND (reference sequence). The CDR3 extends over 14 amino acids.

The chain carries TRBV6-5 and TRBJ2-5, with 7 bases aligning to TRBD2. This CDR3 contains 13 residues. The ends lost 7 bases at V and 5 bases at J; junction bases unmatched: 7. Germline V gene sequence: CDR1 MNHEY, CDR2 SVGAGI. CDR3 DNA sequence: TGTGCCAGCAAGGCGGGGGTTTTGGAGACCCAGTACTTC. Translated, it gives CASKAGVLETQYF.

The chain recombines TRBV4-1 with TRBJ1-3, with D unclear. The germline CDR1 and CDR2 sequences are MGHRA and YSYEKL. V was pared by 5 bases and J by 1 base, with 9 bases between. CDR3 size: 14 residues. The CDR3 spells CASSFVQSGNTIYF. In nucleotides, the CDR3 is TGCGCCAGCAGCTTCGTACAATCTGGAAACACCATATATTTT.

The chain uses TRBV6-5 and TRBJ1-6; 8 bases line up with TRBD1. CDR1 and CDR2 (germline): MNHEY, SVGAGI. This CDR3 is built from 16 residues. V shed 0 bases and J 7 bases; nucleotides not matched to a gene: 5. This chain's CDR3 is CASSYSLDRVNSPLHF. The CDR3 DNA follows: TGTGCCAGCAGTTACTCCCTGGACAGGGTGAATTCACCCCTCCACTTT.

With respect to this clone: The sample contains more than one DNA sequence encoding this CDR3. The genes are TRBV5-1 and TRBJ2-7; D is possibly TRBD2 (5 bases). The CDR3 extends over 12 amino acids. CDR1 is SGHRS, CDR2 YFSETQ, per germline. The germline V and J ends were trimmed by 4 bases and 3 bases, with 8 bases remaining between them. The CDR3 DNA reads as TGCGCCAGCAGCCCCCGGGGCTACGAGCAGTACTTC. Protein product: CASSPRGYEQYF. The variable domain in full, completed from reference TRBV5-1 and TRBJ2-7, reads KAGVTQTPRYLIKTRGQQVTLSCSPISGHRSVSWYQQTPGQGLQFLFEYFSETQRNKGNFPGRFSGRQFSNSRSEMNVSTLELGDSALYLCASSPRGYEQYFGPGTRLTVT.

The rearrangement links TRBV7-8 to TRBJ2-1; TRBD2 aligns across 12 bases. The CDR3 is 16 amino acids. Germline CDR1 reads SGHVS; CDR2 reads FQNEAQ. Unmatched junction bases numbered 5, after V lost 4 bases and J lost 4 bases. The CDR3 DNA reads TGTGCCAGCAGCTCCTATACTAGCGGGGGGTACAATGAGCAGTTCTTC. This sequence encodes CASSSYTSGGYNEQFF.